These 9 T cell receptor beta chains were all obtained from the same sample, sequenced in a study of cytomegalovirus exposure and HLA in healthy donors. The protocol was immunoSEQ multiplex PCR, while the TCRdb copy is restricted to in-frame clones and leaves out a portion. The table lists 150,000 to 200,000 clones, around 85% of them singletons, with around 6% in the top ten. Specimen: PBMCs. The receptor source for this set is a woman aged 25-40 years in good health and CMV-seronegative.

On this clone itself: Distinct nucleotide sequences in the sample also encode this CDR3. The CDR3 spells CASSLGTSGSYEQYF. CDR3 sequence (DNA): TGTGCCAGCAGTTTGGGGACTAGCGGGAGTTACGAGCAGTACTTC. The V call is TRBV27, the J call TRBJ2-7; 14 bases fit TRBD2. The V and J ends lost 3 bases and 4 bases, in that order; junction bases with no gene match: 2. The CDR3 contains 15 residues. The germline V gene encodes CDR1 MNHEY and CDR2 SMNVEV (reference sequence).

V usage is TRBV11-2 and J usage is TRBJ2-3, with TRBD2 matching over 7 bases. The CDR3 extends over 15 amino acids. Looked up from germline, CDR1 is SGHAT and CDR2 is FQNNGV. V shed 5 bases and J 0 bases; nucleotides not matched to a gene: 5. The CDR3 DNA follows: TGTGCCAGCAGCCCCCTAGCGGTTAGCACAGATACGCAGTATTTT. Its translation: CASSPLAVSTDTQYF. The whole variable domain, filled in from reference TRBV11-2 and TRBJ2-3, reads EAGVAQSPRYKIIEKRQSVAFWCNPISGHATLYWYQQILGQGPKLLIQFQNNGVVDDSQLPKDRFSAERLKGVDSTLKIQPAKLEDSAVYLCASSPLAVSTDTQYFGPGTRLTVL.

CDR3 sequence (DNA): TGTGCCAGCAGCTTAAAGGACAGTAACACCGGGGAGCTGTTTTTT. Amino acids: CASSLKDSNTGELFF. This chain uses TRBV7-8 with TRBJ2-2, with D perhaps matching TRBD1 (6 bases). CDR1 and CDR2 (germline): SGHVS, FQNEAQ. The CDR3 is 15 amino acids. V lost 2 bases to trimming and J lost 2 bases, with 9 bases between them.

This chain uses TRBV25-1 with TRBJ2-2; 9 bases are shared with TRBD1. The V and J ends lost 5 bases and 4 bases, in that order; junction bases with no gene match: 8. Germline V gives CDR1 MGHDK, CDR2 SYGVNS. The length of the CDR3 is 16 residues. CDR3 protein: CASSKQGAQGTGELFF. CDR3 bases: TGTGCCAGCAGTAAACAGGGGGCGCAGGGCACCGGGGAGCTGTTTTTT.

This chain links TRBV4-3 with TRBJ2-3; D is unresolved. The ends were cut back, 4 bases at V and 2 bases at J, with 7 bases in the middle. Germline CDR1 LGHNA, CDR2 YSLEER. CDR3 size: 13 residues. CDR3 DNA: TGCGCCAGCAGCCCGGTAACCACAGATACGCAGTATTTT. Amino acid sequence: CASSPVTTDTQYF.

This chain joins TRBV7-8 and TRBJ2-1; 11 bases line up with TRBD2. The CDR3 runs to 20 residues. Germline V gene lookup returns CDR1 SGHVS and CDR2 FQNEAQ. V trimming: 1 base; J trimming: 0 bases; junction bases outside the gene matches: 11. CDR3 loop: CASSLGMTSGKIVSYNEQFF. The CDR3 DNA reads TGTGCCAGCAGCTTAGGCATGACTAGCGGGAAAATTGTCTCCTACAATGAGCAGTTCTTC.

The gene calls are TRBV5-1 and TRBJ1-4; no firm D call. The CDR3 runs 16 residues. V was pared by 3 bases and J by 4 bases, with 16 bases between. Looked up from germline, CDR1 is SGHRS and CDR2 is YFSETQ. The CDR3 loop is CASSSNFGQNNEKLFF. CDR3 in DNA: TGCGCCAGCAGCTCGAACTTCGGGCAGAATAATGAAAAACTGTTTTTT.

J is TRBJ2-5 and V is TRBV19, with TRBD2 identical over 9 bases. The CDR3 has 14 amino acids. Germline V CDR1 and CDR2: LNHDA, SQIVND (reference sequence). The ends lost 3 bases at V and 7 bases at J; junction bases unmatched: 6. CDR3 sequence: CASSIGGLAGTQYF. The DNA for the CDR3 is TGTGCCAGTAGTATTGGGGGACTAGCAGGGACCCAGTACTTC.

This chain links TRBV6-6 with TRBJ1-1, with D uncertain. V was trimmed by 5 bases and J by 2 bases, leaving 9 bases between them. CDR1 is MNHNY, CDR2 SVGAGI, per germline (reference sequence). The CDR3 runs 13 residues. In DNA form, the CDR3 reads TGTGCCAGCAGTCGTAGGTCCAACACTGAAGCTTTCTTT. Protein product: CASSRRSNTEAFF.